This is a list of T cell receptor beta chains from one sample in a study of cytomegalovirus exposure and HLA in healthy donors. The protocol was immunoSEQ multiplex PCR, while the TCRdb copy is restricted to in-frame clones and leaves out a portion. The sample has 100,000 to 120,000 clones; about 88% are singletons. The sample taken for sequencing was PBMCs. These receptors all stem from a young woman in good health and CMV-seropositive. The CDR3 runs from the conserved cysteine through the conserved F or W. D genes are given only for firm matches. Not all rows give a size; the values are once, few, many and, for expanded clones, a class.

j_call clone_size v_call d_call cdr3_aa cdr3_nt
TRBJ1-2 - TRBV19 - CASSIAGADYGYTF TGTGCCAGTAGTATTGCAGGGGCGGACTATGGCTACACCTTC
TRBJ1-1 - TRBV29-1 - CSARDVEAFF TGCAGCGCCCGGGATGTTGAAGCTTTCTTT
TRBJ2-1 - TRBV11-3 - CASSFRRGPYNEQFF TGTGCCAGCAGCTTCCGGCGCGGGCCCTACAATGAGCAGTTCTTC
TRBJ1-1 - TRBV9 - CASSVVNTEAFF TGTGCCAGCAGCGTCGTGAACACTGAAGCTTTCTTT
TRBJ1-4 - TRBV2 TRBD1 CATGQGGSTNEKLFF TGTGCCACCGGACAGGGTGGCTCAACTAATGAAAAACTGTTTTTT
TRBJ2-3 - TRBV7-9 TRBD2 CASNLAGGQNQADTQYF TGTGCCAGCAACTTAGCGGGAGGGCAGAATCAAGCAGATACGCAGTATTTT
TRBJ2-7 few TRBV30 TRBD2 CAWSVAASGPHGQYF TGTGCCTGGAGTGTAGCGGCTAGCGGGCCCCACGGGCAGTACTTC
TRBJ1-5 - TRBV18 TRBD1 CASSPSDRGGNQPQHF TGTGCCAGCTCACCTTCGGACAGGGGTGGCAATCAGCCCCAGCATTTT
TRBJ2-7 - TRBV6-5 TRBD1 CASSWDRSSYEQYF TGTGCCAGCAGCTGGGACAGAAGCTCCTACGAGCAGTACTTC
TRBJ1-2 - TRBV6-4 - CASSVTGSNYGYTF TGTGCCAGCAGTGTCACAGGTAGCAACTATGGCTACACCTTC
TRBJ2-6 once TRBV9 TRBD2 CASSAGGAGANVLTF TGTGCCAGCAGCGCCGGGGGGGCCGGGGCCAACGTCCTGACTTTC
TRBJ2-5 - TRBV6-6 - CASSYSEGSETQYF TGTGCCAGCAGTTACTCGGAAGGGAGTGAGACCCAGTACTTC
TRBJ2-5 - TRBV5-1 TRBD1 CASSPGTALETQYF TGCGCCAGCAGCCCCGGGACAGCATTAGAGACCCAGTACTTC
TRBJ1-5 - TRBV28 TRBD1 CASRWDRGYQPQHF TGTGCCAGCAGATGGGACAGGGGGTATCAGCCCCAGCATTTT
TRBJ1-2 - TRBV5-1 TRBD1 CASSNRGEQTYTF TGCGCCAGCAGCAACAGGGGGGAACAGACCTACACCTTC
TRBJ1-5 - TRBV19 - CASSTWNSRGNQPQHF TGTGCCAGTAGTACCTGGAACTCAAGGGGGAATCAGCCCCAGCATTTT
TRBJ2-2 - TRBV5-4 TRBD2 CASSPPGGSTGELFF TGTGCCAGCAGCCCACCGGGGGGGAGCACCGGGGAGCTGTTTTTT
TRBJ1-5 - TRBV18 TRBD1 CASSPTGGSYQPQHF TGTGCCAGCTCACCTACAGGGGGGAGTTATCAGCCCCAGCATTTT
TRBJ2-2 - TRBV7-9 TRBD1 CASSRDRDRAPGTGELFF TGTGCCAGCAGCCGGGACCGGGACAGGGCCCCGGGCACCGGGGAGCTGTTTTTT
TRBJ1-2 few TRBV5-4 - CASSLESRDYTF TGTGCCAGCAGCTTGGAATCGAGGGACTACACCTTC
TRBJ2-5 - TRBV6-5 - CASSPPAGEYETQYF TGTGCCAGCAGCCCTCCCGCAGGGGAGTATGAGACCCAGTACTTC
TRBJ2-3 - TRBV2 TRBD2 CASSELGREWDTQYF TGTGCCAGCAGTGAGCTTGGGCGGGAGTGGGATACGCAGTATTTT
TRBJ2-2 - TRBV5-1 TRBD1 CASSLRTGSPGELFF TGCGCCAGCAGCTTAAGGACAGGATCCCCCGGGGAGCTGTTTTTT
TRBJ2-5 - TRBV5-6 TRBD2 CASSLTSGGAKGETQYF TGTGCCAGCAGCTTGACTAGCGGGGGGGCCAAGGGAGAGACCCAGTACTTC
TRBJ2-7 - TRBV6-5 TRBD2 CATTSGNAYEQYF TGTGCCACCACTAGCGGGAACGCATACGAGCAGTACTTC
TRBJ2-7 - TRBV10-2 - CASSLTLSYEQYF TGCGCCAGCAGCCTGACACTCTCCTACGAGCAGTACTTC
TRBJ2-3 - TRBV6-1 TRBD1 CASGGRTGSTDTQYF TGTGCCAGCGGTGGTCGGACAGGTTCCACAGATACGCAGTATTTT
TRBJ1-1 once TRBV27 - CASRLTVYTEAFF TGTGCCAGCAGGCTAACGGTCTACACTGAAGCTTTCTTT
TRBJ1-1 - TRBV5-1 - CASSLQGAGLNTEAFF TGCGCCAGCAGCTTACAGGGTGCCGGCCTGAACACTGAAGCTTTCTTT
TRBJ1-5 - TRBV19 - CASSMRNQPQHF TGTGCCAGTAGTATGCGGAATCAGCCCCAGCATTTT
TRBJ1-2 - TRBV6-5 TRBD1 CATGTGAGYTF TGTGCCACCGGGACAGGGGCGGGCTACACCTTC
TRBJ2-7 - TRBV18 - CASSPGAYEQYF TGTGCCAGCTCACCGGGCGCCTACGAGCAGTACTTC
TRBJ1-1 - TRBV5-5 - CASSLFAGGGSSEAFF TGTGCCAGCAGCTTGTTTGCAGGAGGCGGGTCGAGTGAAGCTTTCTTT